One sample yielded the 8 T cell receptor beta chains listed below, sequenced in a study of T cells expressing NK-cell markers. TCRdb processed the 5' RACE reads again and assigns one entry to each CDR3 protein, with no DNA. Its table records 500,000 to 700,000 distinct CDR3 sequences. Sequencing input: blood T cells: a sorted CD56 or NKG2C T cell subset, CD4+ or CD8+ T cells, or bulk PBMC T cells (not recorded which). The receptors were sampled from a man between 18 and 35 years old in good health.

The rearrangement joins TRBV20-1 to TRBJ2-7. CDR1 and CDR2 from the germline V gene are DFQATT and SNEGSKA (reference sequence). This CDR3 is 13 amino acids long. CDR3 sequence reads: CSASDRGPYEQYF.

The CDR3 protein is CSVEDRRGAKETQYF. The V call is TRBV29-1, the J call TRBJ2-5; TCRdb lists TRBD1, though no DNA is available to test this call. The CDR3 has 15 amino acids. CDR1 SQVTM and CDR2 ANQGSEA come from the germline V gene. The variable domain in full, with the rest retrieved from reference TRBV29-1 and TRBJ2-5, is SAVISQKPSRDICQRGTSLTIQCQVDSQVTMMFWYRQQPGQSLTLIATANQGSEATYESGFVIDKFPISRPNLTFSTLTVSNMSPEDSSIYLCSVEDRRGAKETQYFGPGTRLLVL.

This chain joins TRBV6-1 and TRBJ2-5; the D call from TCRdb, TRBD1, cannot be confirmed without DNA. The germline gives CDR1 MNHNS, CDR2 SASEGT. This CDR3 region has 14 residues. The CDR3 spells CASRDRGFEETQYF.

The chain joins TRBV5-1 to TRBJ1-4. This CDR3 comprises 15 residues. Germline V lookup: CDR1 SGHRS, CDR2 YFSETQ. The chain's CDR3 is CASSTNSATNEKLFF.

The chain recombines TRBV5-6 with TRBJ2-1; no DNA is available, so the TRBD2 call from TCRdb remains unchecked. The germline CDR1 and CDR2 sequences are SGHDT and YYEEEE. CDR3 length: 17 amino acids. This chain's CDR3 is CASSPTSGSGRYNEQFF.

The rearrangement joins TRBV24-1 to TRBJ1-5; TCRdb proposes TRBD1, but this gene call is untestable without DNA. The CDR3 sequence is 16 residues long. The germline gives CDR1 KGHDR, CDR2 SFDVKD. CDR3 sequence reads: CATSEAGTGRNQPQHF.

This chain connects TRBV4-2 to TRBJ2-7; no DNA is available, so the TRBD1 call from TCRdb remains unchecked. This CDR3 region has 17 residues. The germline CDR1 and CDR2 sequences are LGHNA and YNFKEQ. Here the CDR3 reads CASSQDGMRDSSYEQYF.

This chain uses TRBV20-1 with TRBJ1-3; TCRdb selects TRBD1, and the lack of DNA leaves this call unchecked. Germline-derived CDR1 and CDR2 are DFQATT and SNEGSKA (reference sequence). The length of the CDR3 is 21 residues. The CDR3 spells CSARVGEIRDGRDKSGNTIYF.